This record concerns one T cell receptor (beta chain) sequence. This clone has only a few counts. Its target antigen remains unknown. No base-level quality is on record; no much larger clone is a single base apart. The data stem from a study of T cell responses to AZD1222 COVID-19 vaccine (dated by TCRdb to 2020 to 2022). Regarding the research as a whole: TCR sequencing covered some 250 trial participants: about 210 given two doses of AZD1222 and some 25 given two doses of MenACWY control vaccine. Trial participants were enrolled into age subgroups of 18-55, 56-69 and 70-plus years, which contained approximately 150, 28 and 58 TCR-sequenced participants, respectively.

Via the germline V gene (reference sequence), CDR1 is LNHDA and CDR2 SQIVND. V is pruned by 8 bases and J by 4 bases, leaving 5 bases of the junction without a gene match. The CDR3 numbers 13 residues from cysteine through phenylalanine. Of all the DNA, just the CDR3 is kept, 39 bases in frame from base 1. The time point label corresponds to: about 28 days (+/-7) after the second vaccine dose. AZD1222 recipients given second doses at about 4 weeks or at about 12 weeks were pooled, since spike-specific TCR depth and breadth were not found to differ between the two schedules. Vaccinee samples were obtained from the UK trials COV001 and COV002, which included a single-blind randomized controlled phase 2/3 trial of AZD1222 (ChAdOx1 nCoV-19) in healthy adults. Trial participant PBMC samples were collected at day 0 and day 28 after the second dose for TCRbeta chain sequencing. The CDR3 regions of human TCRbeta chains were analyzed by immunosequencing. Processing in the source paper ran as follows. TCRs in the repertoires were matched against a reference library of SARS-CoV-2-specific TCRs that had been generated with the MIRA antigen-specificity platform. Breadth was defined as the fraction of unique TCRs that were SARS-CoV-2-associated, and depth was defined as the fraction of total T cells that were SARS-CoV-2-associated. Using the MIRA data, every spike-specific TCR was mapped to the spike region that the TCR reacted to and assigned to either a CD4 or a CD8 class. Log10-transformed breadth and depth values were compared by one-way ANOVA with Sidak's multiple comparisons tests. The table comes from immuneACCESS by way of TCRdb, which keeps in-frame sequences with V and J called. Part of the clones is missing from these tables; in studies checked, under half for an unresolved V gene and the rest for unknown reasons. For V, J and clone size, that table is used; D and trimming come from the DNA. The sample table holds over 90,000 clones, of which about 93% were seen once. Less than 4% of the sample rests with the top ten.

The paper as a whole reports these results and caveats: The vaccine-associated CD4 TCRs covered the entire spike protein, and the dominant responses fell in regions 160-218 and 743-854. Most participants were white British and females outnumbered males, and the authors suggested that clonal diversity may have been underestimated. A significant rise in spike-specific TCR breadth and depth was observed after two AZD1222 doses relative to day 0 and relative to MenACWY recipients. Reportedly, almost half of the unique spike-specific TCRs recognized epitopes lying outside the regions that are mutated in the B.1.351 and B.1.1.7 variants. Only a handful of AZD1222 recipients were SARS-CoV-2 seropositive at baseline, limiting conclusions about previously exposed vaccinees. Because no day 14 peak-response samples were available, the repertoires could be characterized only after the peak T cell response. The 56-69-year group was small, and its depth increase did not reach significance, likely because of low power.

This clonotype was obtained from an adult who received the AZD1222 COVID-19 vaccine. Rearrangement joined TRBV19 to TRBJ2-1; TRBD1 fits 7 bases in the junction. Sequences were derived from peripheral blood, sampled 28 days after the second AZD1222 dose. For the CDR3, the sequence is CASSRGRYNEQFF. The nucleotide sequence reads as follows: TGTGCCAGTTCGAGGGGGCGGTACAATGAGCAGTTCTTC.